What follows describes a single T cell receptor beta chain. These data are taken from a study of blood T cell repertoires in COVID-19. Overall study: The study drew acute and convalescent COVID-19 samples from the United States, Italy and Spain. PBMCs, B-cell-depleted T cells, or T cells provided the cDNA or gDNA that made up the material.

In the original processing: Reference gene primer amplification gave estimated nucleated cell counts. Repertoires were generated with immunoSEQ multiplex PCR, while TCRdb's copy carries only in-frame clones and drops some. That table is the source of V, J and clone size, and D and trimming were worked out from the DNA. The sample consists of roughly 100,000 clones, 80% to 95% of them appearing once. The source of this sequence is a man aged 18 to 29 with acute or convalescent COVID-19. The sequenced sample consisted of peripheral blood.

CDR3 in amino acids: CASSSPRQGAGYGYTF. The CDR3, as DNA: TGTGCCAGCAGTTCCCCCCGACAGGGGGCGGGCTATGGCTACACCTTC. The V and J genes are TRBV6-5 and TRBJ1-2, with 10 bases aligning to TRBD1. CDR3 size: 16 residues. The V gene's germline CDR1 is MNHEY and CDR2 SVGAGI. V shed 4 bases, J shed 4 bases, and the junction held 9 bases outside the gene matches.